The next 29 T cell receptor beta chains were all read from a single sample in a study of tumor-infiltrating lymphocytes in oesophageal squamous cell carcinoma. MiXCR was run by TCRdb on the PCR reads, yielding one entry per CDR3 protein. The sample has approximately 4,100 distinct CDR3 sequences; roughly 19% are singletons. The material sequenced was normal esophageal tissue next to the tumor. These receptors were obtained from a male donor with esophageal squamous cell carcinoma.

This clonotype was detected only a few times. A much bigger clone sits one base away, suggesting this may be a read error. V is TRBV12-3 or TRBV12-4 and J is TRBJ2-7; D is perhaps TRBD1 or TRBD2 (5 bases each). The ends were cut back, 3 bases at V and 7 bases at J, with 13 bases in the middle. The CDR3 contains 13 residues. In DNA form, the CDR3 reads TGTGCCAGCAGTTTGGGGACGAGGAATGAGCAGTACTTC. This sequence encodes CASSLGTRNEQYF.

This clonotype was recorded many times. This chain connects TRBV12-3 or TRBV12-4 to TRBJ1-4, with TRBD1 identical over 10 bases. The V gene end was trimmed by 6 bases and the J gene end by 7 bases; junction bases not matched to a gene: 8. This CDR3 has 15 residues. This CDR3 reads CASRSTGGGGEKLFF. The CDR3 DNA follows: TGTGCCAGCAGATCGACAGGGGGCGGGGGTGAAAAACTGTTTTTT.

On this clonotype itself: Because it lacks the conserved phenylalanine or tryptophan at the end, this CDR3 is likely a read error. No DNA is shown, since the ends of the CDR3 on it are uncertain; the CDR3 is the one TCRdb lists. CDR3 region: CASSLEAG. The gene calls are TRBV11-3 and TRBJ2-4; the table's D gene call, TRBD1, was not cross checked with the DNA. The CDR3 is 8 amino acids long, termini counted. Germline CDR1 reads SGHNT; CDR2 reads YENEEA.

Notes on this clonotype: One end of the junction fails to match germline, which may point to a read error. The chain joins TRBV27 to TRBJ2-5; a weak D match, TRBD2 (7 bases). The germline V gene encodes CDR1 MNHEY and CDR2 SMNVEV (reference sequence). This CDR3 is 14 amino acids long. The CDR3 region is CASSFGGAISPLHF. The CDR3 DNA follows: TGTGCCAGCAGTTTTGGGGGGGCGATATCACCCCTCCACTTC.

This clonotype is judged medium-sized (0.01 to 0.1%). The J gene is TRBJ2-1, the V gene TRBV6-1; 12 bases agree with TRBD2. After removal of 5 bases from V and 10 bases from J, the junction contained 6 bases not matched to a gene. The V gene's germline CDR1 is MNHNS and CDR2 SASEGT. The CDR3 spans 14 residues. CDR3 coding DNA: TGTGCCAGCAGTCCTTGGACTAGCGGGGTCGAGCAGTTCTTC. It yields the protein CASSPWTSGVEQFF.

This clonotype was observed a few times. This chain connects TRBV5-1 to TRBJ2-7, with 8 bases identical to TRBD1. The germline V gene has CDR1 SGHRS and CDR2 YFSETQ. CDR3 length: 16 amino acids. V was pared by 4 bases and J by 0 bases, with 9 bases of the junction left unmatched. CDR3 in amino acids: CASSRGQGLFSYEQYF. CDR3 in DNA: TGCGCCAGCAGCCGCGGACAGGGCCTTTTCTCCTACGAGCAGTACTTC.

The chain carries TRBV20-1 and TRBJ2-1; perhaps TRBD2 as D (5 bases). This CDR3 has 14 amino acids. V was trimmed by 0 bases and J by 3 bases, leaving 9 bases between them. Germline V gene sequence: CDR1 DFQATT, CDR2 SNEGSKA (reference sequence). In DNA, the CDR3 is TGCAGTGCTAGAGATAAGCGGCACTACAATGAGCAGTTCTTC. It yields the protein CSARDKRHYNEQFF.

There are a few counts of this clonotype. This chain connects TRBV6-4 to TRBJ1-5; 7 positions match TRBD1. CDR3 size: 13 residues. Per the germline V gene, CDR1 is MRHNA and CDR2 is SNTAGT. V lost 7 bases, J lost 1 base, and 1 base stayed unmatched. CDR3 in amino acids: CASIQGSNQPQHF. The CDR3 DNA reads TGTGCCAGCATACAGGGGAGCAATCAGCCCCAGCATTTT.

This rearrangement joins TRBV28 to TRBJ1-1; D unresolved. The CDR3 sequence is 12 residues long. V was cut by 4 bases and J by 4 bases, with 7 bases left in between. CDR1 is MDHEN and CDR2 is SYDVKM in the germline V gene. In DNA form, the CDR3 reads TGTGCCAGCAGTTCCTCGTCCACTGAAGCTTTCTTT. The encoded protein is CASSSSSTEAFF. Combining the CDR3 with reference TRBV28 and TRBJ1-1 gives the whole variable domain DVKVTQSSRYLVKRTGEKVFLECVQDMDHENMFWYRQDPGLGLRLIYFSYDVKMKEKGDIPEGYSVSREKKERFSLILESASTNQTSMYLCASSSSSTEAFFGQGTRLTVV.

This clonotype has a handful of counts. A read error is possible here, since a much larger clone lies one base away. CDR3 region: CASSPAGAPSNEQYF. The CDR3, as DNA: TGTGCCAGCAGCCCGGCGGGAGCCCCGTCGAATGAGCAGTACTTC. The J gene is TRBJ2-7, the V gene TRBV5-6, with TRBD2 matching 7 bases. Germline assignment: CDR1 SGHDT and CDR2 YYEEEE. The CDR3 is 15 amino acids. V trimming: 4 bases; J trimming: 7 bases; junction bases outside the gene matches: 14.

Within the sample, this clonotype is medium-sized. The chain couples TRBV7-3 to TRBJ1-5, with D uncertain. CDR1 is SGHTA, CDR2 FQGTGA, per germline. This CDR3 has 13 residues. V was pared by 5 bases and J by 0 bases, with 5 bases between. The CDR3 nucleotides are TGTGCCAGCAGCCGGCTTAGCAATCAGCCCCAGCATTTT. Its protein is CASSRLSNQPQHF.

This clonotype showed up many times. The rearrangement uses TRBV7-9 and TRBJ2-1, with 10 bases identical to TRBD2. The CDR3 is made up of 16 amino acids. Germline V gives CDR1 SEHNR, CDR2 FQNEAQ (reference sequence). V was clipped by 6 bases and J by 6 bases; unmatched bases: 11. Here the CDR3 reads CASSPNSGGLGNEQFF. CDR3 bases: TGTGCCAGCAGTCCCAATAGCGGGGGGCTGGGCAATGAGCAGTTCTTC.

This clonotype was counted at least ten times. At one end, the junction sequence differs from germline, possibly due to a read error. V is TRBV7-7 and J is TRBJ1-4, with 8 nucleotides matching TRBD1. From germline, CDR1 is SSHAT and CDR2 FNYEAQ (reference sequence). The length of the CDR3 is 14 residues. The CDR3 loop reads CASSPGGSGEKLFF. The CDR3, as DNA: TGTGCTAGCAGCCCAGGGGGCTCCGGTGAAAAACTGTTTTTT. Full variable domain (rest looked up from reference TRBV7-7 and TRBJ1-4): GAGVSQSPRYKVTKRGQDVTLRCDPISSHATLYWYQQALGQGPEFLTYFNYEAQPDKSGLPSDRFSAERPEGSISTLTIQRTEQRDSAMYRCASSPGGSGEKLFFGSGTQLSVL.

This clonotype was seen ten or more times. The chain links TRBV14 to TRBJ1-1; D gene unclear. V was trimmed by 2 bases and J by 0 bases, leaving 13 bases between them. The CDR3 has 16 amino acids. Germline CDR1 reads SGHDN; CDR2 reads FVKESK. CDR3 protein: CASSQLSTVMNTEAFF. Written as DNA, the CDR3 is TGTGCCAGCAGCCAATTATCAACAGTCATGAACACTGAAGCTTTCTTT.

This clonotype was recorded at least ten times. The chain is built from TRBV27 and TRBJ2-5; D remains ambiguous. V lost 2 bases and J lost 5, with 6 bases in between. Germline V gene data show CDR1 as MNHEY and CDR2 as SMNVEV (reference sequence). The CDR3 runs 12 residues. The CDR3 here is CASSLRGETQYF. CDR3 DNA sequence: TGTGCCAGCAGTTTACGTGGCGAGACCCAGTACTTC.

In this sample, this clonotype turned up many times. CDR3 bases: TGTGCCAGCAGTTCGGACAGGATCTATGGCTACACCTTC. Translating gives CASSSDRIYGYTF. The V call is TRBV28, the J call TRBJ1-2; 7 bases are shared with TRBD1. Germline CDR1 and CDR2: MDHEN and SYDVKM. The CDR3 loop spans 13 amino acids. V lost 4 bases and J lost 4; bases outside the gene matches: 3.

Ten or more counts support this clonotype. The chain couples TRBV28 to TRBJ2-7, with no clear D. CDR1 is MDHEN and CDR2 is SYDVKM in the germline V gene. The ends were cut back, 9 bases at V and 4 bases at J, with 19 bases in the middle. The CDR3 is made up of 14 amino acids. CDR3 region: CASSDIPPSYEQYF. For the CDR3, the DNA is TGTGCCAGTTCCGACATTCCCCCCTCTTACGAGCAGTACTTC.

In DNA form, the CDR3 reads TGTGCCAGTAGTACAGGAAAGGGGGCTGGCGGGGAGCTGTTTTTT. Translating gives CASSTGKGAGGELFF. The rearrangement links TRBV19 to TRBJ2-2; TRBD1 agrees at 7 bases. The CDR3 totals 15 residues. Per the germline V gene, CDR1 is LNHDA and CDR2 is SQIVND (reference sequence). V gave up 4 bases and J gave up 7 bases; unmatched junction bases: 9.

The rearrangement links TRBV6-1 to TRBJ1-1; D is unclear. Per germline, CDR1 MNHNS and CDR2 SASEGT. The V end was cut by 8 bases, the J end by 2 bases, with 12 bases between. The length of the CDR3 is 13 residues. The CDR3 is CASSSLLNTEAFF. The DNA for the CDR3 is TGTGCCAGCTCTTCCCTCCTAAACACTGAAGCTTTCTTT.

In its sample, this clonotype is large. V usage is TRBV7-2 and J usage is TRBJ2-3; tentatively, D is TRBD2 (6 bases). Germline V gene data show CDR1 as SGHTA and CDR2 as FQGNSA. The CDR3 is 15 residues long. V lost 1 base to trimming and J lost 0 bases, with 8 bases between them. CDR3 sequence reads: CASSLVAGSTDTQYF. Written as DNA, the CDR3 is TGTGCCAGCAGCTTAGTTGCGGGGAGCACAGATACGCAGTATTTT.

A few counts support this clonotype. This rearrangement joins TRBV9 to TRBJ1-2; D perhaps matches TRBD1 (5 bases). Trimming shortened V by 0 bases and J by 11 bases, and 17 bases separated the two germline ends. CDR3 length equals 14 residues. Germline assignment: CDR1 SGDLS and CDR2 YYNGEE. The chain's CDR3 is CASSVDMLGLGYTF. CDR3 DNA sequence: TGTGCCAGCAGCGTAGATATGTTGGGGCTTGGTTACACCTTC.

There are a few counts of this clonotype. This likely comes from a read error, as the CDR3 has no conserved phenylalanine or tryptophan at its end. It is unclear where the CDR3 begins or ends on the DNA, so no DNA is shown, and the CDR3 is as TCRdb lists it. V and J are TRBV10-3 and TRBJ2-6. Germline loops: CDR1 ENHRY, CDR2 SYGVKD. Counting both end residues, the CDR3 totals 8 amino acids. CDR3 protein: CAISESES.

This clonotype is deemed medium-sized. The CDR3 region is CASSLNVNEQFF. CDR3 sequence (DNA): TGTGCCAGCAGTTTAAACGTGAATGAGCAGTTCTTC. This chain links TRBV28 with TRBJ2-1; D is uncertain. The germline V gene encodes CDR1 MDHEN and CDR2 SYDVKM. V was shortened by 2 bases and J by 7 bases, with 6 bases between the two germline ends. The CDR3 extends over 12 amino acids.

Relative to its sample, this clonotype is medium-sized. The chain couples TRBV6-1 to TRBJ1-6; TRBD1 is a possible D gene (5 bases). This CDR3 is 16 amino acids long. V shed 6 bases and J shed 5 bases, with 17 bases lying between them. Looked up from germline, CDR1 is MNHNS and CDR2 is SASEGT. The CDR3 loop reads CASSYQDSTNNSPLHF. In nucleotides, the CDR3 is TGTGCCAGCAGCTATCAAGACAGTACGAATAATTCACCCCTCCACTTT.

This clonotype was observed at least ten times. The V gene is TRBV6-1, the J gene TRBJ1-1; D is ambiguous. CDR3 length equals 16 residues. Trimming cost V 3 bases and J 1 base, with 15 bases left between them. Germline CDR1 reads MNHNS; CDR2 reads SASEGT. The CDR3 spells CASSEGKGPQNTEAFF. The CDR3 DNA follows: TGTGCCAGCAGTGAGGGGAAAGGGCCGCAGAACACTGAAGCTTTCTTT.

In regard to this clonotype: A much larger clone sits a single nucleotide away, making a read error possible. The J gene is TRBJ2-5, the V gene TRBV24-1; tentatively, D is TRBD1 or TRBD2 (5 bases each). Germline V gene data show CDR1 as KGHDR and CDR2 as SFDVKD. CDR3 length: 15 amino acids. Deletions cut 0 bases from V and 2 bases from J, with 9 bases between. Here the CDR3 DNA reads TGTGCCACCAGTGATTTGAACAGGAGGCAAGAGACCCAGTACTTC. Translated, it gives CATSDLNRRQETQYF.

This clonotype qualifies as medium-sized (0.01 to 0.1%). The gene calls are TRBV7-3 and TRBJ1-5; TRBD1 matches 7 bases. The CDR3 totals 20 residues. The V gene end was trimmed by 1 base and the J gene end by 3 bases; junction bases not matched to a gene: 18. The germline V gene has CDR1 SGHTA and CDR2 FQGTGA. For the CDR3, the DNA is TGTGCCAGCAGCTTAATCCGCAAAACAAACTGGACAGGACTCAATCAGCCCCAGCATTTT. Its protein product is CASSLIRKTNWTGLNQPQHF.

This clonotype has a count of ten or more. The chain recombines TRBV11-3 with TRBJ1-3; possibly TRBD1 for D (5 bases). Germline V lookup: CDR1 SGHNT, CDR2 YENEEA. Trimming left V 7 bases short and J 0 bases short, with 10 bases between. The CDR3 covers 14 residues. The CDR3 DNA reads as TGTGCCAGCACTCCCGGGACCTCTGGAAACACCATATATTTT. Translated, it gives CASTPGTSGNTIYF.

In this sample, this clonotype is medium-sized. One base away lies a much larger clone, so this may be a sequencing read error. This chain connects TRBV7-8 to TRBJ2-7; 11 bases are shared with TRBD2. The CDR3 has 16 amino acids. Germline V gene data show CDR1 as SGHVS and CDR2 as FQNEAQ. The CDR3 nucleotides are TGTGTCAGCAGCCGAGCACTAGCGGGGGACTCCTACGAGCAGTACTTC. Translation: CVSSRALAGDSYEQYF.